The 10 T cell receptor beta chains reported below all come from one sample, sequenced in a study of T-cell reconstitution after alpha-beta-depleted transplantation in children. As it was prepared, the TCRbeta library received unique molecular identifiers. Each CDR3 protein is one row after TCRdb ran MiXCR on the PCR reads. Of about 870,000 distinct CDR3 sequences detected, around 15% appear once; the ten largest clones hold 5%. This specimen was PBMCs, mostly from graft donor cells, taken 360 days after TCRalphabeta/CD19-depleted stem cell transplant. All receptors derive from a male patient younger than 18 who had a stem cell transplant for acute lymphoblastic leukemia, so the T cells may come from the graft donor.

This clonotype was detected only a few times. The chain carries TRBV5-1 and TRBJ2-7, with 11 bases that match TRBD2. Trimming removed 4 bases from V and 2 bases from J; junction bases left unmatched: 5. Germline V gene data show CDR1 as SGHRS and CDR2 as YFSETQ. The CDR3 is 15 amino acids. The CDR3 loop is CASSGGLAVTYEQYF. In nucleotides, the CDR3 is TGCGCCAGCAGCGGGGGACTAGCGGTAACCTACGAGCAGTACTTC.

This clonotype has a handful of counts. This sequence joins TRBV27 and TRBJ2-1, with D possibly TRBD2 on 6 matching bases. The CDR3 sequence is 13 residues long. The germline V and J ends were trimmed by 5 bases and 8 bases, with 13 bases remaining between them. Germline V lookup: CDR1 MNHEY, CDR2 SMNVEV (reference sequence). CDR3 residues: CASSRYTGDEQFF. CDR3 in DNA: TGTGCCAGCAGTCGATATACGGGGGATGAGCAGTTCTTC.

This clonotype has at least ten counts. V usage is TRBV4-2 and J usage is TRBJ2-1; 7 bases fit TRBD2. This CDR3 has 14 amino acids. The V and J ends lost 2 bases and 7 bases, in that order; junction bases with no gene match: 5. CDR1 is LGHNA, CDR2 YNFKEQ, per germline. The CDR3: CASSQSRESNEQFF. CDR3 nucleotide sequence: TGTGCCAGCAGCCAATCGCGGGAGAGTAATGAGCAGTTCTTC.

This clonotype was counted a single time. V and J are TRBV13 and TRBJ1-1; TRBD1 matches 7 bases. V shed 4 bases and J 3 bases; nucleotides not matched to a gene: 8. The germline gives CDR1 PRHDT, CDR2 FYEKMQ (reference sequence). The CDR3 contains 15 residues. The CDR3 loop is CASSWGDSRDTEAFF. In nucleotides, the CDR3 is TGTGCCAGCAGCTGGGGGGACAGTCGGGACACTGAAGCTTTCTTT. The full variable domain, completed using reference TRBV13 and TRBJ1-1, is AAGVIQSPRHLIKEKRETATLKCYPIPRHDTVYWYQQGPGQDPQFLISFYEKMQSDKGSIPDRFSAQQFSDYHSELNMSSLELGDSALYFCASSWGDSRDTEAFFGQGTRLTVV.

V is TRBV7-2 and J is TRBJ2-7; D uncertain. The V end was cut by 1 base, the J end by 3 bases, with 13 bases between. The CDR3 totals 15 residues. CDR1 is SGHTA and CDR2 is FQGNSA in the germline V gene. In nucleotides, the CDR3 is TGTGCCAGCAGCTTAGGGCCCTCGTTGGGCTACGAGCAGTACTTC. Translation gives CASSLGPSLGYEQYF.

In this sample, this clonotype turned up a few times. J is TRBJ2-7 and V is TRBV12-3 or TRBV12-4; D ambiguous. The V and J ends lost 6 bases and 6 bases respectively, with 15 bases between them. This CDR3 has 13 amino acids. The CDR3 protein is CASSLLVHSEQYF. Here the CDR3 DNA reads TGTGCCAGCAGCCTACTCGTCCATTCCGAGCAGTACTTC.

In its sample, this clonotype was seen once. A much larger clone sits a single nucleotide away, making a read error possible. The chain uses TRBV29-1 and TRBJ2-1, with D maybe TRBD2 (5 bases). Germline lookup yields CDR1 SQVTM and CDR2 ANQGSEA. The CDR3 contains 14 residues. Trimming shortened V by 8 bases and J by 0 bases, and 14 bases separated the two germline ends. CDR3 sequence: CSCSIGGSYNEQFF. For the CDR3, the DNA is TGCAGCTGCTCCATCGGAGGCTCCTACAATGAGCAGTTCTTC.

This clonotype was seen only a few times. The CDR3 region has the DNA TGTGCCAGCAGTTATAAAGTGCTAGGCGGGAACACTGAAGCTTTCTTT. This encodes CASSYKVLGGNTEAFF. The chain combines TRBV6-5 with TRBJ1-1; D unclear. The CDR3 is made up of 16 amino acids. The V end was cut by 3 bases, the J end by 1 base, with 15 bases between. Germline CDR1 is MNHEY and CDR2 is SVGAGI.

A note on this clonotype: One end of the junction is discordant with germline, which a read error may explain. The chain couples TRBV4-2 to TRBJ2-3; TRBD2 aligns across 7 bases. The CDR3 totals 15 residues. Looked up from germline, CDR1 is LGHNA and CDR2 is YNFKEQ. CDR3: CASGQGARESDTQYF. In nucleotides, the CDR3 is TGTGCCAGCGGCCAAGGAGCGCGGGAGAGCGATACGCAGTATTTT.

Only a few counts were recorded for this clonotype. The rearrangement uses TRBV28 and TRBJ1-2; 8 bases agree with TRBD1. Germline V CDR1 and CDR2: MDHEN, SYDVKM. There are 14 residues in the CDR3. With 5 bases clipped from V and 5 bases from J, the junction kept 7 bases outside the gene matches. The CDR3 region is CASSKRTGLYGYTF. The CDR3 region has the DNA TGTGCCAGCAGTAAACGGACAGGGTTATATGGCTACACCTTC.